These T cell receptor beta chains were read from a single sample in a study of T cells in Graves' hyperthyroidism and ophthalmopathy. TCRdb used MiXCR to reprocess the multiplex PCR reads, holding one entry per CDR3 protein. The repertoire includes over 200,000 distinct CDR3 sequences, about 14% of them detected once, and about 14% sits in the top ten. Sequencing used blood. Receptors were obtained from a woman in her forties with Graves' hyperthyroidism that later progressed to Graves' ophthalmopathy. Each CDR3 is given with its conserved first and last residue. The D gene is left open where the match is weak. Rows give clone size only sometimes, using once, few, many, or a class for an expanded clone.

V gene: TRBV3-1; clone size: many; D gene: NA; J gene: TRBJ2-3; CDR3 DNA: TGTGCCAGCAGCCCCTCCGGTCTTGGGGGTAGGACAGATACGCAGTATTTT; CDR3 protein: CASSPSGLGGRTDTQYF
V gene: TRBV3-1; clone size: few; D gene: TRBD1; J gene: TRBJ1-2; CDR3 DNA: TGTGCCAGCAGCCAGTCCGGGACAGAAGTTTATGGCTACACCTTC; CDR3 protein: CASSQSGTEVYGYTF
V gene: TRBV9; clone size: few; D gene: TRBD1; J gene: TRBJ2-1; CDR3 DNA: TGTGCCAGCAGGGGACAGGGAGAGAATGAGCAGTTCTTC; CDR3 protein: CASRGQGENEQFF
V gene: TRBV5-6; clone size: NA; D gene: NA; J gene: TRBJ2-3; CDR3 DNA: TGTGCCGGCGTGGGATGGGAGGTGGGCACAGATACGCAGTATTTT; CDR3 protein: CAGVGWEVGTDTQYF
V gene: TRBV7-9; clone size: few; D gene: TRBD1; J gene: TRBJ1-1; CDR3 DNA: TGTGCCAGCAACGGAGTTCTGCGAACAGGGGCCACTGAAGCTTTCTTT; CDR3 protein: CASNGVLRTGATEAFF
V gene: TRBV19; clone size: many; D gene: NA; J gene: TRBJ2-2; CDR3 DNA: TGTGCCAGTAGTATTGGCCCCGGGGAGCTGTTTTTT; CDR3 protein: CASSIGPGELFF
V gene: TRBV18; clone size: many; D gene: TRBD2; J gene: TRBJ2-7; CDR3 DNA: TGTGCCAGCTCAGGTTCGAGCGGGAGAAACGACGAGCAGTACTTC; CDR3 protein: CASSGSSGRNDEQYF
V gene: TRBV6-1; clone size: many; D gene: NA; J gene: TRBJ2-5; CDR3 DNA: TGTGCCAGCAGTTACGGCCAGGTAGAAGAGACCCAGTACTTC; CDR3 protein: CASSYGQVEETQYF
V gene: TRBV3-1; clone size: NA; D gene: NA; J gene: TRBJ2-1; CDR3 DNA: TGTGCCAGCAGCCGAGGAGGGCCGGACAATGAGCAGTTCTTC; CDR3 protein: CASSRGGPDNEQFF
V gene: TRBV15; clone size: many; D gene: NA; J gene: TRBJ1-5; CDR3 DNA: TGTGCCACCAGCCACACTCGAATGAGCAATCAGCCCCAGCATTTT; CDR3 protein: CATSHTRMSNQPQHF
V gene: TRBV4-1; clone size: NA; D gene: NA; J gene: TRBJ1-2; CDR3 DNA: TGCGCCAGCAGCCAAGATAGGTTCGGGGTGGGGAATGGCTACACCTTC; CDR3 protein: CASSQDRFGVGNGYTF
V gene: TRBV20-1; clone size: many; D gene: TRBD2; J gene: TRBJ2-7; CDR3 DNA: TGCAGTGCTTCTACCGGGTCGGGGGGTTTAGTTGCGTGGGAGCAGTACTTC; CDR3 protein: CSASTGSGGLVAWEQYF
V gene: TRBV3-1; clone size: once; D gene: NA; J gene: TRBJ2-4; CDR3 DNA: TGTGCCAGCAGCCAAGTTTTTTTAAATAGCGGAGGGGCCAAAAACATTCAGTACTTC; CDR3 protein: CASSQVFLNSGGAKNIQYF
V gene: TRBV27; clone size: many; D gene: NA; J gene: TRBJ2-1; CDR3 DNA: TGTGCCAGCAGTTTCCCAGGTTGGACTAAATGGTTCTTC; CDR3 protein: CASSFPGWTKWFF
V gene: TRBV5-4; clone size: NA; D gene: NA; J gene: TRBJ1-2; CDR3 DNA: TGTGCCAGCAGCTTATCAGTAATCTATGGCTACACCTTC; CDR3 protein: CASSLSVIYGYTF
V gene: TRBV28; clone size: many; D gene: NA; J gene: TRBJ1-1; CDR3 DNA: TGTGCCACTCGGACCGGGAAGTACACTGAAGCTTTCTTT; CDR3 protein: CATRTGKYTEAFF
V gene: TRBV6-2/TRBV6-3; clone size: many; D gene: NA; J gene: TRBJ1-5; CDR3 DNA: TGTGCCAGCAGGGAAGGGGATCAGCCCCAGCATTTT; CDR3 protein: CASREGDQPQHF
V gene: TRBV6-1; clone size: many; D gene: NA; J gene: TRBJ1-5; CDR3 DNA: TGTGCCAGCAGACCCACAGGGTTAGGCAATCAGCCCCAGCATTTT; CDR3 protein: CASRPTGLGNQPQHF
V gene: TRBV6-1; clone size: few; D gene: NA; J gene: TRBJ1-2; CDR3 DNA: TGTGAATTTGGAGCAAGGGGCTACGGCTATGGCTACACCTTC; CDR3 protein: CEFGARGYGYGYTF
V gene: TRBV28; clone size: many; D gene: TRBD1; J gene: TRBJ1-5; CDR3 DNA: TGTGCCAGCAGCAGGGACAGGGGGTACAATCAGCCCCAGCATTTT; CDR3 protein: CASSRDRGYNQPQHF
V gene: TRBV18; clone size: NA; D gene: NA; J gene: TRBJ1-5; CDR3 DNA: TGTGCCAGCTCAGCGGGACGGGGCTGGTATAGCAATCAGCCCCAGCATTTT; CDR3 protein: CASSAGRGWYSNQPQHF
V gene: TRBV6-1; clone size: many; D gene: TRBD1; J gene: TRBJ1-1; CDR3 DNA: TGTGCCAGCAGCAACCCTTATCTATCCCGGGACAGGGGGCTGACGAACACTGAAGCTTTCTTT; CDR3 protein: CASSNPYLSRDRGLTNTEAFF
V gene: TRBV10-3; clone size: many; D gene: NA; J gene: TRBJ1-1; CDR3 DNA: TGTGCCATCAGTGCTGGACAGCTGAACACTGAAGCTTTCTTT; CDR3 protein: CAISAGQLNTEAFF
V gene: TRBV29-1; clone size: many; D gene: NA; J gene: TRBJ2-5; CDR3 DNA: TGCAGCACCGCGAATAGCGACCAAGAGACCCAGTACTTC; CDR3 protein: CSTANSDQETQYF
V gene: TRBV7-9; clone size: many; D gene: NA; J gene: TRBJ2-1; CDR3 DNA: TGTGCCAGCAGCGCCGAACTCGTTAGTATAGGGGACAATGAGCAGTTCTTC; CDR3 protein: CASSAELVSIGDNEQFF
V gene: TRBV6-1; clone size: many; D gene: TRBD1; J gene: TRBJ2-1; CDR3 DNA: TGTGCCAGCAGTCCAAATGGGGACAGGGTTCATTCCAATGAGCAGTTCTTC; CDR3 protein: CASSPNGDRVHSNEQFF
V gene: TRBV14; clone size: many; D gene: TRBD1; J gene: TRBJ2-5; CDR3 DNA: TGTGCCAGCAGCCAAGAAGGGGGCCAGGGGGCACCCCGAGAGACCCAGTACTTC; CDR3 protein: CASSQEGGQGAPRETQYF
V gene: TRBV19; clone size: many; D gene: TRBD1; J gene: TRBJ2-1; CDR3 DNA: TGTGCCAGTAGTACCATCGGGACAGGGGTACCCAATGAGCAGTTCTTC; CDR3 protein: CASSTIGTGVPNEQFF
V gene: TRBV10-2; clone size: many; D gene: TRBD2; J gene: TRBJ2-3; CDR3 DNA: TGCGCCAGCAGTGAGGATATGGAGACTAGCGGTTACACAGATACGCAGTATTTT; CDR3 protein: CASSEDMETSGYTDTQYF
V gene: TRBV7-9; clone size: many; D gene: NA; J gene: TRBJ1-6; CDR3 DNA: TGTGCCAGCGCCCCTGGAGATTACAATAATTCACCCCTCCACTTT; CDR3 protein: CASAPGDYNNSPLHF
V gene: TRBV27; clone size: NA; D gene: NA; J gene: TRBJ1-5; CDR3 DNA: TGTGCCAGCGCTCCACCAAACAGGGCGAATCAGCCCCAGCATTTT; CDR3 protein: CASAPPNRANQPQHF
V gene: TRBV28; clone size: many; D gene: TRBD1; J gene: TRBJ1-5; CDR3 DNA: TGTGCCAGCAGTAGACAGGGGAGCCAGCCCCAGCATTTT; CDR3 protein: CASSRQGSQPQHF
V gene: TRBV11-2; clone size: many; D gene: NA; J gene: TRBJ2-7; CDR3 DNA: TGTGCCAGCAGCTTAGGTGGGTTTGGGACGGATAGCTCCTACGAGCAGTACTTC; CDR3 protein: CASSLGGFGTDSSYEQYF
V gene: TRBV20-1; clone size: many; D gene: NA; J gene: TRBJ2-7; CDR3 DNA: TGCAGTGCTAGGGGGGGCCGCTACGAGCAGTACTTC; CDR3 protein: CSARGGRYEQYF
V gene: TRBV28; clone size: many; D gene: TRBD1; J gene: TRBJ2-2; CDR3 DNA: TGTGCCAGCAGCATCCGGGACAGGGTCTCCGGGGAGCTGTTTTTT; CDR3 protein: CASSIRDRVSGELFF
V gene: TRBV28; clone size: many; D gene: TRBD1; J gene: TRBJ2-4; CDR3 DNA: TGTGCCAGCAGAAGGGGGCTCAGCAAAAACATTCAGTACTTC; CDR3 protein: CASRRGLSKNIQYF
V gene: TRBV11-3; clone size: NA; D gene: NA; J gene: TRBJ2-5; CDR3 DNA: TGTGCCAGCGGCAGGGGAGGCCAAGAGACCCAGTACTTC; CDR3 protein: CASGRGGQETQYF
V gene: TRBV30; clone size: NA; D gene: NA; J gene: TRBJ1-5; CDR3 DNA: TGTGCCTGGAGTCGGGGGTCTGATAGCAATCAGCCCCAGCATTTT; CDR3 protein: CAWSRGSDSNQPQHF
V gene: TRBV12-3/TRBV12-4; clone size: many; D gene: NA; J gene: TRBJ2-7; CDR3 DNA: TGTGCCAGCGGAGTAGAGCAGTACTTC; CDR3 protein: CASGVEQYF
V gene: TRBV7-9; clone size: many; D gene: TRBD2; J gene: TRBJ2-3; CDR3 DNA: TGTGCCAGCAGCCCCCCCCCACTGTTGAGGACTAGCGGAAGCACAGATACGCAGTATTTT; CDR3 protein: CASSPPPLLRTSGSTDTQYF
V gene: TRBV12-3/TRBV12-4; clone size: many; D gene: TRBD1; J gene: TRBJ1-5; CDR3 DNA: TGTGCCAGCAGTTCTAATACAGGGGGCGCCCAGAATCAGCCCCAGCATTTT; CDR3 protein: CASSSNTGGAQNQPQHF
V gene: TRBV27; clone size: few; D gene: NA; J gene: TRBJ2-1; CDR3 DNA: TGTGCCCTCCAACGAAAGAAGATTGAGCTCAGGGTTCCCAACAATGAGCAGTTCTTC; CDR3 protein: CALQRKKIELRVPNNEQFF
V gene: TRBV5-6; clone size: NA; D gene: TRBD2; J gene: TRBJ2-7; CDR3 DNA: TGTGCCAGCAGCTTGGGACTAGCGATCCACGGGCAGTACTTC; CDR3 protein: CASSLGLAIHGQYF
V gene: TRBV28; clone size: many; D gene: NA; J gene: TRBJ2-3; CDR3 DNA: TGTGCCAGCACCCCAGGGCCTAGCGACACAGATACGCAGTATTTT; CDR3 protein: CASTPGPSDTDTQYF
V gene: TRBV5-1; clone size: NA; D gene: TRBD2; J gene: TRBJ2-1; CDR3 DNA: TGCGCCAGCAGCCAGACTAGCGGGACCCCCAATGAGCAGTTCTTC; CDR3 protein: CASSQTSGTPNEQFF
V gene: TRBV28; clone size: many; D gene: NA; J gene: TRBJ2-1; CDR3 DNA: TGTGCCAGCAGCCGACAGTTACTGGGAAATGAGCAGTTCTTC; CDR3 protein: CASSRQLLGNEQFF